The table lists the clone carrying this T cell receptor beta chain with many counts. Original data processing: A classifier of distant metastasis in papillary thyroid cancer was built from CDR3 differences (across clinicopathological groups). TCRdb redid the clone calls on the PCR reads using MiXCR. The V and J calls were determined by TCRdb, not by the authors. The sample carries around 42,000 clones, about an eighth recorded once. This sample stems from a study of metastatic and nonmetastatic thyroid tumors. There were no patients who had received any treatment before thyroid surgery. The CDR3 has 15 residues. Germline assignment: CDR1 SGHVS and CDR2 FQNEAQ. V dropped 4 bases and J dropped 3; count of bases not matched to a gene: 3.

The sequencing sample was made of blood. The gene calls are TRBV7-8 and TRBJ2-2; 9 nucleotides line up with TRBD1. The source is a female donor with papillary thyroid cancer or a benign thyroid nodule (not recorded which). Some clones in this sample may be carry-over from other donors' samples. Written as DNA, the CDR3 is TGTGCCAGCAGCTCAAGGACAGGGGACACCGGGGAGCTGTTTTTT. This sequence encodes CASSSRTGDTGELFF.